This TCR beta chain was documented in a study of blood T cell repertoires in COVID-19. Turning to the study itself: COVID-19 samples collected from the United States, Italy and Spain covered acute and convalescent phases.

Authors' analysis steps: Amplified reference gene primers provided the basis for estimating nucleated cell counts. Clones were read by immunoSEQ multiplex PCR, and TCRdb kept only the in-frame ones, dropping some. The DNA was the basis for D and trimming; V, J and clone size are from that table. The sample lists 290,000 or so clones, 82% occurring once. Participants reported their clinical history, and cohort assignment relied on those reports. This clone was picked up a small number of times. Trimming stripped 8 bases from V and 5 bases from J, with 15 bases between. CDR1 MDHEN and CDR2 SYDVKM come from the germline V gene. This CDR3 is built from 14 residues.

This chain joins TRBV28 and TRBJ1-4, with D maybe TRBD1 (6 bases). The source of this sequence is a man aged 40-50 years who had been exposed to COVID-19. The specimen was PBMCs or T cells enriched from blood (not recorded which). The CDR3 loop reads CASASGTRNEKLFF. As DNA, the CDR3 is TGTGCCAGCGCCTCCGGGACAAGAAATGAAAAACTGTTTTTT. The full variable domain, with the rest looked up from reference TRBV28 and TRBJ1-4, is DVKVTQSSRYLVKRTGEKVFLECVQDMDHENMFWYRQDPGLGLRLIYFSYDVKMKEKGDIPEGYSVSREKKERFSLILESASTNQTSMYLCASASGTRNEKLFFGSGTQLSVL.